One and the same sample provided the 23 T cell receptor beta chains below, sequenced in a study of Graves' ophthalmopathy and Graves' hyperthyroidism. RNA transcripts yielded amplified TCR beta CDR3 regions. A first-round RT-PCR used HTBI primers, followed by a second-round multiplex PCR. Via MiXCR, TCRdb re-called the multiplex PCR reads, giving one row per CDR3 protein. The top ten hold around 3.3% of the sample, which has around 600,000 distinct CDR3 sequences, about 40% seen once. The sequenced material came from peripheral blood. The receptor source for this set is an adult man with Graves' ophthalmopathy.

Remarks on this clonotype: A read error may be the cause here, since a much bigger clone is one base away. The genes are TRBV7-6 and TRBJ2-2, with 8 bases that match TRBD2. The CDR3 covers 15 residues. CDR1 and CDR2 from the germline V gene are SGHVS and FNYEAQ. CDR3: CASSPGLGNAGELFF. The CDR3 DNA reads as TGTGCCAGCAGCCCGGGACTAGGGAACGCCGGGGAGCTGTTTTTT.

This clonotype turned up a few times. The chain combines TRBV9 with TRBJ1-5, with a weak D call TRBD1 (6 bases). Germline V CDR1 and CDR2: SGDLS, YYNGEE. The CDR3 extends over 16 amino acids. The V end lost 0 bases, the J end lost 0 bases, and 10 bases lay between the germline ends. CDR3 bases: TGTGCCAGCAGCGTAGCTGAGGGGGATAGCAATCAGCCCCAGCATTTT. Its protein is CASSVAEGDSNQPQHF.

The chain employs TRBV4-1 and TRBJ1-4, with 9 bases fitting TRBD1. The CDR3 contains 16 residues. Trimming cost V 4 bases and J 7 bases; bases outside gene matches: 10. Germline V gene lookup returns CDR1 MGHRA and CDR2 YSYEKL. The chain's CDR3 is CASSLDHRGRGEKLFF. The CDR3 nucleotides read TGCGCCAGCAGCCTAGACCACAGGGGGCGCGGTGAAAAACTGTTTTTT.

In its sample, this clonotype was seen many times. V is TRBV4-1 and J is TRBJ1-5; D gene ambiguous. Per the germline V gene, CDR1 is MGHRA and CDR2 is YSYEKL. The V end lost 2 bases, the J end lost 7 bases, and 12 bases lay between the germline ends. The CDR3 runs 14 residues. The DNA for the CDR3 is TGCGCCAGCAGCCAAACCCCGATGGGACAGCCCCAGCATTTT. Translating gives CASSQTPMGQPQHF.

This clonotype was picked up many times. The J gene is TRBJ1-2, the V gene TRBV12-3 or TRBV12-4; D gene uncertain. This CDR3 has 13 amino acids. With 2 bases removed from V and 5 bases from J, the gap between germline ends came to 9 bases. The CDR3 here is CASSLSVLYGYTF. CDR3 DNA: TGTGCCAGCAGTTTATCAGTCCTTTATGGCTACACCTTC.

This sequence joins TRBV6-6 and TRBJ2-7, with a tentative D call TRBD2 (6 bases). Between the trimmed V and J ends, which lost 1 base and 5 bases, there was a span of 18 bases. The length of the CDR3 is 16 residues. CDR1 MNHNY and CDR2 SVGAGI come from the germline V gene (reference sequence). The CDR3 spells CASSYLGTEGINEQYF. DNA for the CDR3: TGTGCCAGCAGTTACTTAGGGACGGAGGGGATCAACGAGCAGTACTTC.

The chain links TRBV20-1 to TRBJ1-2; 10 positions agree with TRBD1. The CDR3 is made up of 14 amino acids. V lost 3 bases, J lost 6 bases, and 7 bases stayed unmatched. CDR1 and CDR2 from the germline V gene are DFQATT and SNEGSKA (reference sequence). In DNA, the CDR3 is TGCAGTGCTAGCGGGACAGGGGTCGGGGATGGCTACACCTTC. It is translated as CSASGTGVGDGYTF.

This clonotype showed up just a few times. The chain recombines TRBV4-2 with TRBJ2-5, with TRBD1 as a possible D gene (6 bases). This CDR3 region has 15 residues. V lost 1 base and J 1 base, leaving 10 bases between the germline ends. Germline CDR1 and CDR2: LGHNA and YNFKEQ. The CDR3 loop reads CASSQGVQGQETQYF. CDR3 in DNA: TGTGCCAGCAGCCAAGGAGTACAGGGCCAAGAGACCCAGTACTTC.

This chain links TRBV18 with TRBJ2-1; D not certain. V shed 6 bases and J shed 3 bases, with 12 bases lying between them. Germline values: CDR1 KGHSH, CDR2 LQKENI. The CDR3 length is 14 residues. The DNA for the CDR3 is TGTGCCAGCTCCCCCCGACGCGACTACAATGAGCAGTTCTTC. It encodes CASSPRRDYNEQFF.

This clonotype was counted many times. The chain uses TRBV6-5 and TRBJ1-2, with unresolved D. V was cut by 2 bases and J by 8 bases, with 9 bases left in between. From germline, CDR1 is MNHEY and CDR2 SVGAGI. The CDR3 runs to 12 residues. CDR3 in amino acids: CASSYDLGGYTF. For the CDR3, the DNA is TGTGCCAGCAGTTACGATCTCGGAGGCTACACCTTC.

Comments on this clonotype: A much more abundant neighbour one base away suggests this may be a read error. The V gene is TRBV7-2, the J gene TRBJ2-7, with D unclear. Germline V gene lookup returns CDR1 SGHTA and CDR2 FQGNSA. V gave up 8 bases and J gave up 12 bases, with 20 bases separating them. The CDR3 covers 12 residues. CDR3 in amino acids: CASGQEDKVAYF. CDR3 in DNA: TGTGCCAGCGGCCAAGAAGACAAGGTGGCGTACTTC.

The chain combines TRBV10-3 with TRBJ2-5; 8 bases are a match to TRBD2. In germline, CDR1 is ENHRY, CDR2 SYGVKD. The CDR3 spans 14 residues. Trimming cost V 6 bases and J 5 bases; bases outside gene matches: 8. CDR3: CAISQGTRDETQYF. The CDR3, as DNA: TGTGCCATCAGCCAGGGGACTAGGGATGAGACCCAGTACTTC.

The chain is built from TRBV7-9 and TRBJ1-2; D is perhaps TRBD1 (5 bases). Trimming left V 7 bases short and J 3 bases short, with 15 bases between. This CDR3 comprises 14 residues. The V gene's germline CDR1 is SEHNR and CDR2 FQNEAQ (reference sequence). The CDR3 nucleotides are TGTGCCAGCAACTCCGGGGGGTCTCACTATGGCTACACCTTC. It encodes CASNSGGSHYGYTF.

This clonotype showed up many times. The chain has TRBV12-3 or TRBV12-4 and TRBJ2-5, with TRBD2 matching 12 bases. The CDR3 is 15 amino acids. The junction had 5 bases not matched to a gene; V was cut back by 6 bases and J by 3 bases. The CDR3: CASSPLAGGKETQYF. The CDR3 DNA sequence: TGTGCCAGCAGCCCTCTAGCGGGGGGGAAAGAGACCCAGTACTTC.

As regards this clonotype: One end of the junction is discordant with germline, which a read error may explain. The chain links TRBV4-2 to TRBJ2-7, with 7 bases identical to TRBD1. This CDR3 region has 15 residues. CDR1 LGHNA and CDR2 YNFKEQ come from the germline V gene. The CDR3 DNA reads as TGTGCCAGCGGCCAACAGGGGTTTAGCTCCTACGAGCAGTACTTC. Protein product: CASGQQGFSSYEQYF.

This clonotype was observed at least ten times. CDR3 DNA sequence: TGTGCCACCAGCACTATAGGGGGCCGAGTTAACTATGGCTACACCTTC. It codes for CATSTIGGRVNYGYTF. The chain combines TRBV15 with TRBJ1-2, with TRBD1 identical over 7 bases. Trimming cost V 4 bases and J 1 base; bases outside gene matches: 9. Germline loops: CDR1 LNHNV, CDR2 YYDKDF (reference sequence). The CDR3 spans 16 residues. The complete variable domain, with remaining parts taken from reference TRBV15 and TRBJ1-2, reads DAMVIQNPRYQVTQFGKPVTLSCSQTLNHNVMYWYQQKSSQAPKLLFHYYDKDFNNEADTPDNFQSRRPNTSFCFLDIRSPGLGDTAMYLCATSTIGGRVNYGYTFGSGTRLTVV.

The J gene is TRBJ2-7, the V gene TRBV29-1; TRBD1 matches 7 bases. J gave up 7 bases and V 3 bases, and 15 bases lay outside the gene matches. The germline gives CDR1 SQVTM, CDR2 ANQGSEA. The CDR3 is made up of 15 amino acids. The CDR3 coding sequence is TGCAGCGTTGAGGGGGCAGGGGGTATTGGGTATGAGCAGTACTTC. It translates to CSVEGAGGIGYEQYF.

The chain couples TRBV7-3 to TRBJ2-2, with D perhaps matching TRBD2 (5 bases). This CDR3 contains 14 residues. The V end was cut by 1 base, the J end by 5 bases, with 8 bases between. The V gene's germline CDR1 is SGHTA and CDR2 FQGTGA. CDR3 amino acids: CASSLIPGTGELFF. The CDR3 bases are TGTGCCAGCAGCTTAATCCCGGGGACCGGGGAGCTGTTTTTT.

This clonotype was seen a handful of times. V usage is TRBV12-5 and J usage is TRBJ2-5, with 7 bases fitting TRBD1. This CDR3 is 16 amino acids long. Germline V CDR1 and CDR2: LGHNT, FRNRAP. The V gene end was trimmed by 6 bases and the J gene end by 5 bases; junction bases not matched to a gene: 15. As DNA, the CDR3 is TGTGCTAGTGGAAGTCAAACAGGGGAGTATGGGGAGACCCAGTACTTC. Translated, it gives CASGSQTGEYGETQYF.

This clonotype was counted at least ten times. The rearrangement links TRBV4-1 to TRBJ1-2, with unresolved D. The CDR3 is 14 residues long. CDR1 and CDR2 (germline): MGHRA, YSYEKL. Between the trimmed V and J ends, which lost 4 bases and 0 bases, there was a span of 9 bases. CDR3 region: CASSPTATNYGYTF. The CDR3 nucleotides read TGCGCCAGCAGCCCCACAGCAACTAACTATGGCTACACCTTC.

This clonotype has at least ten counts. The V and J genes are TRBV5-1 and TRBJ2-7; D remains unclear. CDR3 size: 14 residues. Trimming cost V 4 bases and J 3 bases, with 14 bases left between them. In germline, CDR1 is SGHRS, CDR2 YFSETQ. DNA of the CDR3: TGCGCCAGCAGCCCCGAAGCTAACAGCTACGAGCAGTACTTC. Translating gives CASSPEANSYEQYF. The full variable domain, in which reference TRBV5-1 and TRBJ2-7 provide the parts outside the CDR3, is KAGVTQTPRYLIKTRGQQVTLSCSPISGHRSVSWYQQTPGQGLQFLFEYFSETQRNKGNFPGRFSGRQFSNSRSEMNVSTLELGDSALYLCASSPEANSYEQYFGPGTRLTVT.

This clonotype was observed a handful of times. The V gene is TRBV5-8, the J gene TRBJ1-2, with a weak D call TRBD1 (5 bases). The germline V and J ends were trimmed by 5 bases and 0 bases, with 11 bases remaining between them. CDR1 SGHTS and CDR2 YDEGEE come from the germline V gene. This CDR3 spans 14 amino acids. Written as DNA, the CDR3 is TGTGCCAGCAGTACACGGGGGTCTAACTATGGCTACACCTTC. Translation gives CASSTRGSNYGYTF.

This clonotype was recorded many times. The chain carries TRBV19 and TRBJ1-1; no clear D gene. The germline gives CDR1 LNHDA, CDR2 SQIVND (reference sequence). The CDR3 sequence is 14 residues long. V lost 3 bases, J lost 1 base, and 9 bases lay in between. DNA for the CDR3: TGTGCCAGTAGTATCCTACCACAGAACACTGAAGCTTTCTTT. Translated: CASSILPQNTEAFF.